This is a list of T cell receptor beta chains from one sample in a study of blood T cell repertoires in COVID-19. Sequenced by immunoSEQ multiplex PCR; TCRdb stores in-frame clones only, minus some. The sample lists approximately 150,000 clones; 60% to 85% were seen once. The sequenced material came from peripheral blood. The receptor set was obtained from a man aged 45 to 65 with active or convalescent COVID-19. Each CDR3 is given without its conserved first and last residue. Only some rows state a clone size, as once, few, many or a class for expanded clones.

j_call | clone_size | v_call | cdr3_aa
TRBJ2-7 | - | TRBV2 | ASSEAEREGYEQY
TRBJ1-5 | - | TRBV28 | ASSLLGVRDQPQH
TRBJ2-1 | - | TRBV28 | ASSLLAGVNEQF
TRBJ2-7 | - | TRBV21-1 | ASSHRTGSYEQY
TRBJ2-7 | - | TRBV25-1 | ASSEQGTYEQY
TRBJ2-3 | - | TRBV29-1 | SVVQVTDTQY
TRBJ1-4 | - | TRBV5-1 | ASRIRGQANEKLF
TRBJ2-2 | - | TRBV5-6 | ASSFQGLAFTGELF
TRBJ2-2 | few | TRBV12-3/TRBV12-4 | ASSYGEGGELF
TRBJ2-3 | - | TRBV10-3 | AIHPGQLPTDTQY
TRBJ2-7 | - | TRBV4-2 | ASSQDGDSNEQY
TRBJ2-1 | - | TRBV4-2 | ASSSGLAAYNEQF
TRBJ2-7 | - | TRBV7-2 | ASSPGLANYEQY
TRBJ2-2 | few | TRBV6-6 | ASTLLVSTGELF
TRBJ2-6 | - | TRBV29-1 | SVHAGANVLT
TRBJ2-7 | few | TRBV28 | ASSWGLAESLTYEQY
TRBJ2-7 | - | TRBV6-5 | ASTRAGGSSYEQY
TRBJ2-7 | - | TRBV28 | ASRERGKTYEQY
TRBJ2-7 | - | TRBV3-1/TRBV3-2 | ASSQTSNTGEQY
TRBJ1-1 | - | TRBV12-3/TRBV12-4 | ASNGDSTEAF
TRBJ2-2 | - | TRBV9 | ASSATSSTGELF
TRBJ2-7 | - | TRBV5-4 | ASSLAGIYEQY
TRBJ2-2 | - | TRBV18 | ASSLTGVQDGELF
TRBJ2-1 | - | TRBV19 | ASSKRQGSSYNEQF
TRBJ2-3 | - | TRBV18 | ASSPTSAPTDTQY
TRBJ2-5 | - | TRBV2 | ASRGLAGKETQY
TRBJ2-6 | - | TRBV9 | ASSVRRASGANVLT
TRBJ2-3 | - | TRBV7-3 | ASSQTSPDTQY
TRBJ2-3 | - | TRBV7-9 | ASSRLAGALGDTQY
TRBJ2-7 | - | TRBV19 | ASSPGQGGYEQY
TRBJ2-2 | - | TRBV7-8 | ASSPSTNRDLVGVTGELF
TRBJ2-1 | - | TRBV5-1 | ASRTSGRAVDEQF